This T cell receptor (beta chain) was sequenced for a study of T-cell reconstitution after alpha-beta-depleted transplantation in children. General study findings and limits: T cells produced anew were the main source of T-cell counts and diversity one year after transplant. Several hundred graft clones that had expanded were reportedly the source of alpha-beta T cells about two months after transplant. The high TCRbeta diversity at day 60 in some patients came from surviving recipient T cells and thymic progenitors.

CDR3 length: 19 amino acids. Trimming left V 2 bases short and J 2 bases short, with 19 bases between. CDR1 is MGHRA and CDR2 is YSYEKL in the germline V gene. A TCRbeta library incorporating unique molecular identifiers was prepared. TCRdb called the PCR reads again in MiXCR, with one record for every CDR3 protein. The sample carries fewer than 550,000 distinct CDR3 sequences, 9.5% to 12% recorded once. This clonotype was observed a handful of times. Its antigen remains unknown. This clonotype was obtained from a female patient between 2 and 15 years old who had a stem cell transplant for aplastic anemia, so the T cells may come from the graft donor. This specimen consisted of PBMCs, mostly from graft donor cells, obtained 180 days after TCRalphabeta/CD19-depleted stem cell transplant. This chain joins TRBV4-1 and TRBJ2-6; maybe TRBD1 (6 bases). The CDR3 loop reads CASSQTAGDVLPGANVLTF. In DNA form, the CDR3 reads TGCGCCAGCAGCCAAACGGCAGGGGATGTCCTTCCTGGGGCCAACGTCCTGACTTTC.